This TCR beta chain was profiled in a study of cytomegalovirus exposure and HLA in healthy donors. A few counts support this clone. The study ran its PCR with 60 Vbeta and 13 Jbeta primers. Generated by immunoSEQ multiplex PCR, the TCRdb table keeps only in-frame clones and is missing some. The table has 150,000 or so clones, more than 60% seen once; the top ten hold over 2%. V was shortened by 2 bases and J by 6 bases, with 14 bases between the two germline ends. The length of the CDR3 is 16 residues. Germline CDR1 MNHEY, CDR2 SVGAGI. Sequencing was done on a sample of PBMCs. This clonotype was sampled from a human donor in good health. The V and J genes are TRBV6-5 and TRBJ1-6, with D possibly being TRBD1 (6 bases). The CDR3 DNA follows: TGTGCCAGCAGTTACGGCCCACAGGGAGTTAATTCACCCCTCCACTTT. As protein: CASSYGPQGVNSPLHF.